This T cell receptor beta chain was obtained from a study of memory CD4+ T cells and cytomegalovirus serostatus. Study overall: This sample comes from healthy Belgian adults, roughly 9 CMV seropositive, under 25 seronegative.

Assay: immunoSEQ multiplex PCR; the TCRdb copy retains only in-frame clones and omits some. The data contain around 30,000 clones, about 75% of them singletons. The sort gate was single viable CD3+CD4+CD8-CD45RO+ cells for memory CD4+ T cells. This CDR3 has 13 amino acids. V was shortened by 0 bases and J by 3 bases, with 3 bases between the two germline ends. CDR1 and CDR2 from the germline V gene are LGHNA and YNFKEQ. The chain couples TRBV4-2 to TRBJ1-5; D remains ambiguous. The sample comprised memory CD4+ T cells from blood. The sequence derives from an adult in good health and CMV-seronegative. Some clones in this sample may be carry-over from other donors' samples. CDR3 bases: TGTGCCAGCAGCCAAGAAGTCAATCAGCCCCAGCATTTT. This translates into CASSQEVNQPQHF.